The 8 T cell receptor beta chains listed next were all sequenced from one sample in a study of OX40 agonist ivuxolimab in advanced cancers. Only in-frame clones appear in the TCRdb table, and some are missing; sequencing was by immunoSEQ multiplex PCR. This table has under 20,000 clones, 86% appearing once. This specimen consisted of CD4+ or CD8+ T cells sorted from blood, obtained in a trial of the OX40 agonist ivuxolimab. The source of these receptors is an adult with an advanced solid tumor such as melanoma, head and neck, liver or kidney cancer.

The chain couples TRBV2 to TRBJ1-6, with TRBD1 matching 9 bases. CDR3 length equals 15 residues. Trimming cost V 6 bases and J 13 bases; bases outside gene matches: 13. Germline CDR1 SNHLY, CDR2 FYNNEI. The DNA for the CDR3 is TGTGCCAGCAGAAGGGGGACAGGGACGGGGCTCCCCCTCCACTTT. It codes for CASRRGTGTGLPLHF.

This clone occurred once. The rearrangement uses TRBV5-5 and TRBJ2-5; 8 positions agree with TRBD1. The V segment lost 4 bases and the J segment 1 base; nucleotides outside the gene matches: 3. Germline CDR1 is SGHKS and CDR2 is YYEKEE (reference sequence). The CDR3 loop spans 14 amino acids. CDR3 bases: TGTGCCAGCAGCGCAGGACAGGGCCAAGAGACCCAGTACTTC. Translated: CASSAGQGQETQYF.

This chain uses TRBV4-1 with TRBJ1-2, with TRBD1 identical over 12 bases. CDR3 length: 16 residues. Per germline, CDR1 MGHRA and CDR2 YSYEKL. The junction had 10 bases not matched to a gene; V was cut back by 4 bases and J by 7 bases. The CDR3 DNA reads TGCGCCAGCAGCCCTTTACCGGGACAGGGGGCAAGTGGCTACACCTTC. Translation gives CASSPLPGQGASGYTF.

The chain joins TRBV11-2 to TRBJ2-7; D is ambiguous. The CDR3 is made up of 13 amino acids. Trimming left V 7 bases short and J 0 bases short, with 10 bases between. In germline, CDR1 is SGHAT, CDR2 FQNNGV. CDR3 region: CASKPPSSYEQYF. The CDR3 DNA is TGTGCCAGCAAACCGCCAAGCTCCTACGAGCAGTACTTC.

This chain connects TRBV18 to TRBJ2-4; TRBD2 agrees at 7 bases. Germline V gene data show CDR1 as KGHSH and CDR2 as LQKENI. There are 15 residues in the CDR3. V shed 3 bases and J 3 bases; nucleotides not matched to a gene: 5. CDR3 bases: TGTGCCAGCTCACCGGTTAGCGGGTACAAAAACATTCAGTACTTC. This codes for CASSPVSGYKNIQYF.

The rearrangement joins TRBV15 to TRBJ1-1; weak D call: TRBD1 (5 bases). With 5 bases removed from V and 10 bases from J, the gap between germline ends came to 14 bases. Germline CDR1 reads LNHNV; CDR2 reads YYDKDF (reference sequence). This CDR3 has 12 residues. The CDR3 DNA reads TGTGCCACCAGCCTGGGTAGTGGGGCAGCTTTCTTT. Its translation is CATSLGSGAAFF. Based on the CDR3 plus reference TRBV15 and TRBJ1-1, the full variable domain is DAMVIQNPRYQVTQFGKPVTLSCSQTLNHNVMYWYQQKSSQAPKLLFHYYDKDFNNEADTPDNFQSRRPNTSFCFLDIRSPGLGDTAMYLCATSLGSGAAFFGQGTRLTVV.

The gene calls are TRBV7-6 and TRBJ2-5; 8 positions agree with TRBD2. Per germline, CDR1 SGHVS and CDR2 FNYEAQ. The trim removed 5 bases at V and 3 bases at J, leaving 8 bases unmatched. This CDR3 comprises 15 residues. This CDR3 is CASSPPGLEEETQYF. In DNA form, the CDR3 reads TGTGCCAGCAGCCCTCCGGGACTAGAGGAAGAGACCCAGTACTTC.

This clone has a handful of counts. The chain employs TRBV12-5 and TRBJ2-6; the D is unclear. The CDR3 sequence is 17 residues long. V gave up 2 bases and J gave up 0 bases, with 11 bases separating them. Per germline, CDR1 LGHNT and CDR2 FRNRAP. The CDR3 loop reads CASGLMDRSSGANVLTF. In DNA form, the CDR3 reads TGTGCTAGTGGTTTGATGGACCGAAGCTCTGGGGCCAACGTCCTGACTTTC.